These T cell receptor beta chains were read from a single sample in a study of blood T cell repertoires in COVID-19. Sequencing was performed with immunoSEQ multiplex PCR; in TCRdb, only in-frame clones are kept and a portion is missing. The sample contains over 450,000 clones, approximately 92% of which appear only once. Sequencing input: peripheral blood. The receptor set was obtained from a man in his late teens or twenties with COVID-19, enrolled during active disease. Each CDR3 is given with its conserved first and last residue. Fields, in order: V gene, D gene, clone size, J gene, CDR3 DNA, CDR3 protein. D genes are given only for firm matches. Rows may omit the clone size; those that give it use once, few, many or a size class.

V: TRBV13; D: -; size: -; J: TRBJ1-1; DNA: TGTGCCAGCAGCTCACATTCATTCACTGAAGCTTTCTTT; CDR3: CASSSHSFTEAFF
V: TRBV10-3; D: -; size: -; J: TRBJ2-5; DNA: TGTGCCATCAGTGAATCTGGGAGCGAGACCCAGTACTTC; CDR3: CAISESGSETQYF
V: TRBV15; D: -; size: -; J: TRBJ2-4; DNA: TGTGCCACCAGCAGAGTAACGGGGGAAAGTGGAAACATTCAGTACTTC; CDR3: CATSRVTGESGNIQYF
V: TRBV2; D: -; size: once; J: TRBJ2-5; DNA: TGTGCCAGCAGTGAAGGCCCTCAGGAGACCCAGTACTTC; CDR3: CASSEGPQETQYF
V: TRBV7-9; D: TRBD1; size: once; J: TRBJ1-1; DNA: TGTGCCAGCAGCTTAGCGTCAGGGGGATTAAACACTGAAGCTTTCTTT; CDR3: CASSLASGGLNTEAFF
V: TRBV28; D: TRBD2; size: -; J: TRBJ2-1; DNA: TGTGCCAGCAGTTTGAGCGGGATGCTGTACAATGAGCAGTTCTTC; CDR3: CASSLSGMLYNEQFF
V: TRBV6-6; D: TRBD1; size: -; J: TRBJ2-1; DNA: TGTGCCAGCAGTTACTCGGGGACAGGGGGCGAGCAGTTCTTC; CDR3: CASSYSGTGGEQFF
V: TRBV27; D: TRBD1; size: -; J: TRBJ1-1; DNA: TGTGCCAGCAGTCTAGTAGGGGGCCTGAACACTGAAGCTTTCTTT; CDR3: CASSLVGGLNTEAFF
V: TRBV7-9; D: -; size: -; J: TRBJ2-6; DNA: TGTGCCAGCAGCCCCCGCGCCCGTGGGGCCAACGTCCTGACTTTC; CDR3: CASSPRARGANVLTF
V: TRBV11-2; D: -; size: -; J: TRBJ2-7; DNA: TGTGCCAGCAGCCCCGGCGTCAGGTCCTACGAGCAGTACTTC; CDR3: CASSPGVRSYEQYF
V: TRBV27; D: -; size: -; J: TRBJ2-1; DNA: TGTGCCAGCCTCGGCGGCTGGAGCTCCTACAATGAGCAGTTCTTC; CDR3: CASLGGWSSYNEQFF
V: TRBV6-4; D: TRBD2; size: -; J: TRBJ2-2; DNA: TGTGCCACCCAGGAGGTAGCGGGAGGGACCGGGGAGCTGTTTTTT; CDR3: CATQEVAGGTGELFF
V: TRBV6-5; D: -; size: -; J: TRBJ2-2; DNA: TGTGCCAGCAGGCCAGGATCGGGATGGACCGGGGAGCTGTTTTTT; CDR3: CASRPGSGWTGELFF
V: TRBV2; D: -; size: few; J: TRBJ1-2; DNA: TGTGCCAGCAGCTTTGGGAGGTCAGGAGGCTACACCTTC; CDR3: CASSFGRSGGYTF
V: TRBV27; D: TRBD2; size: -; J: TRBJ2-1; DNA: TGTGCCAGCAGTTTGCGGGGGGTTAACAATGAGCAGTTCTTC; CDR3: CASSLRGVNNEQFF
V: TRBV7-8; D: -; size: few; J: TRBJ1-1; DNA: TGTGCCAGCAGCTTAGGTACAGTAACAGTCGGCGCTGAAGCTTTCTTT; CDR3: CASSLGTVTVGAEAFF
V: TRBV7-3; D: TRBD2; size: -; J: TRBJ2-3; DNA: TGTGCCAGCAGCGGAATTCGGCGGGAGAGGGGAGATACGCAGTATTTT; CDR3: CASSGIRRERGDTQYF
V: TRBV6-5; D: -; size: once; J: TRBJ1-2; DNA: TGTGCCAGCAGTCCCCGAAACGGGGGCTATGGCTACACCTTC; CDR3: CASSPRNGGYGYTF
V: TRBV3-1/TRBV3-2; D: -; size: -; J: TRBJ2-7; DNA: TGTGCCAGCAGCCCGCGGGGTAGGCCCTACGAGCAGTACTTC; CDR3: CASSPRGRPYEQYF
V: TRBV2; D: -; size: -; J: TRBJ1-2; DNA: TGTGCCAGCATTCAAGCCTTGGCCCCTAACTATGGCTACACCTTC; CDR3: CASIQALAPNYGYTF
V: TRBV11-2; D: -; size: -; J: TRBJ2-5; DNA: TGTGCCAGCAGCTTGGCAGAGACCCAGTACTTC; CDR3: CASSLAETQYF
V: TRBV9; D: TRBD1; size: -; J: TRBJ2-7; DNA: TGTGCCAGCAGCCCCGGGGACAGGGGGTCCTACGAGCAGTACTTC; CDR3: CASSPGDRGSYEQYF
V: TRBV5-1; D: -; size: -; J: TRBJ1-1; DNA: TGCGCCAGCAGCCAAGATCCCCAGGGAGGAAGGAACACTGAAGCTTTCTTT; CDR3: CASSQDPQGGRNTEAFF
V: TRBV19; D: -; size: -; J: TRBJ2-2; DNA: TGTGCCAGTAGTATAGGGGTAAGCGGCGCCGGGGAGCTGTTTTTT; CDR3: CASSIGVSGAGELFF
V: TRBV7-8; D: TRBD1; size: -; J: TRBJ1-5; DNA: TGTGCCAGCAGCTCCGGACAGGGAAGCAATCAGCCCCAGCATTTT; CDR3: CASSSGQGSNQPQHF
V: TRBV12-3/TRBV12-4; D: -; size: -; J: TRBJ1-1; DNA: TGTGCCAGCAGTTCGACAGGTAACACTGAAGCTTTCTTT; CDR3: CASSSTGNTEAFF
V: TRBV6-2/TRBV6-3; D: TRBD2; size: -; J: TRBJ2-3; DNA: TGTGCCAGCAGTTACTCGACTCTAGCGGGGCGGGCAGATACGCAGTATTTT; CDR3: CASSYSTLAGRADTQYF
V: TRBV19; D: -; size: -; J: TRBJ1-6; DNA: TGTGCCAGTAGTTTGAGCTCCTATAATTCACCCCTCCACTTT; CDR3: CASSLSSYNSPLHF
V: TRBV7-6; D: -; size: -; J: TRBJ2-3; DNA: TGTGCCAGCAGCTTACCGAGGGCCTGGCCAGATACGCAGTATTTT; CDR3: CASSLPRAWPDTQYF
V: TRBV19; D: TRBD2; size: -; J: TRBJ2-7; DNA: TGTGCCAGTAGCCAGAACGGGGGGGTTGCCAGCGAGCAGTACTTC; CDR3: CASSQNGGVASEQYF
V: TRBV25-1; D: TRBD2; size: -; J: TRBJ2-1; DNA: TGTGCCAGCAGTGAATCGAGGCTAGCGGTTCGCGAGCAGTTCTTC; CDR3: CASSESRLAVREQFF
V: TRBV2; D: -; size: -; J: TRBJ2-1; DNA: TGTGCCAGCAGTGAACAGGGAGGCGGCTATGAGCAGTTCTTC; CDR3: CASSEQGGGYEQFF
V: TRBV3-1/TRBV3-2; D: TRBD2; size: -; J: TRBJ2-5; DNA: TGTGCCAGCAGCCAAGACGAGGGCGGGAGGGCCGATGGGGAGACCCAGTACTTC; CDR3: CASSQDEGGRADGETQYF
V: TRBV5-4; D: -; size: -; J: TRBJ2-1; DNA: TGTGCCAGCAGCGGGGCGGCTAGCGCCTCCTACAATGAGCAGTTCTTC; CDR3: CASSGAASASYNEQFF
V: TRBV5-1; D: -; size: -; J: TRBJ1-2; DNA: TGCGCCAGCAGCTTGAGTTTGCGCTATGGCTACACCTTC; CDR3: CASSLSLRYGYTF